The rows below give T cell receptor beta chains drawn from one sample of a study of blood T cells in healthy people across ages. One entry per CDR3 protein results from TCRdb running MiXCR on the 5' RACE reads. The data contain over 1.5 million distinct CDR3 sequences, around half of them seen just once; the ten biggest clones take up approximately 2.1%. Sequenced material: blood. The receptors were sampled from a woman aged 40 to 50 in good health. Each CDR3 is given with its conserved first and last residue. The D gene is left open where the match is weak. Only part of the rows carry a size: once, few, many, or a class if the clone is expanded.

clone size | J gene | CDR3 length | V gene | D gene | CDR3 protein | CDR3 DNA
. | TRBJ1-2 | 14 | TRBV11-2 | TRBD1 | CASSVGQGSYGYTF | TGTGCCAGCAGCGTTGGACAGGGATCCTATGGCTACACCTTC
. | TRBJ2-3 | 16 | TRBV13 | TRBD2 | CAGSFRRAGGRDTQYF | TGTGCCGGCAGCTTTCGGAGAGCGGGGGGTCGCGATACGCAGTATTTT
. | TRBJ2-5 | 19 | TRBV27 | TRBD1 | CASSLSPPGQGFSQETQYF | TGTGCCAGCAGTCTCTCCCCACCGGGACAGGGGTTCTCACAAGAGACCCAGTACTTC
few | TRBJ2-7 | 15 | TRBV20-1 | TRBD2 | CSARDRSGVSYEQYF | TGCAGTGCTAGAGATCGGAGCGGGGTCTCCTACGAGCAGTACTTC
few | TRBJ2-5 | 13 | TRBV7-2 | TRBD1 | CAGTDRNQETQYF | TGTGCCGGAACGGACAGGAATCAAGAGACCCAGTACTTC
. | TRBJ2-5 | 15 | TRBV7-2 | . | CASSLGGVSQETQYF | TGTGCCAGCAGCTTAGGCGGGGTCAGCCAAGAGACCCAGTACTTC
few | TRBJ2-3 | 16 | TRBV13 | . | CASSESRLVGTDTQYF | TGTGCCAGCAGCGAATCTAGACTAGTTGGCACAGATACGCAGTATTTT
. | TRBJ2-1 | 15 | TRBV10-3 | TRBD2 | CAISGERGGYNEQFF | TGTGCCATCAGTGGGGAGCGGGGGGGCTACAATGAGCAGTTCTTC
. | TRBJ1-6 | 16 | TRBV25-1 | TRBD1 | CASSEFEDRGYSPLHF | TGTGCCAGCAGTGAATTTGAGGACAGGGGTTATTCACCCCTCCACTTT
. | TRBJ1-4 | 14 | TRBV20-1 | . | CSAVDPATNEKLFF | TGCAGTGCCGTGGACCCCGCAACTAATGAAAAACTGTTTTTT
. | TRBJ2-1 | 14 | TRBV9 | . | CASSGVWADNEQFF | TGTGCCAGCAGCGGGGTTTGGGCCGACAATGAGCAGTTCTTC
once | TRBJ2-1 | 13 | TRBV28 | . | CASSPGQFHEQFF | TGTGCCAGCAGTCCCGGACAGTTCCACGAGCAGTTCTTC
. | TRBJ1-1 | 13 | TRBV6-6 | . | CAHMAGVNTEAFF | TGTGCCCACATGGCGGGGGTGAACACTGAAGCTTTCTTT
. | TRBJ2-7 | 13 | TRBV27 | TRBD1 | CASSPGTGCPQYF | TGTGCCAGCAGTCCCGGGACAGGGTGTCCCCAGTACTTC
. | TRBJ2-7 | 14 | TRBV4-3 | . | CASSLTDSGTEQYF | TGCGCCAGCAGCCTAACGGACAGCGGGACCGAGCAGTACTTC
. | TRBJ2-6 | 16 | TRBV3-1 | . | CASSRGDPSGANVLTF | TGTGCCAGCTCCAGGGGCGATCCCTCTGGGGCCAACGTCCTGACTTTC
few | TRBJ2-1 | 18 | TRBV4-2 | TRBD2 | CASSQDRQGSGTTMRQFF | TGTGCCAGCAGCCAAGATCGTCAGGGTAGCGGGACCACAATGAGACAGTTCTTC
. | TRBJ1-1 | 14 | TRBV7-2 | . | CASSSSGRVSEAFF | TGTGCCAGCAGCTCATCAGGGCGGGTTTCTGAAGCTTTCTTT
. | TRBJ2-5 | 17 | TRBV15 | . | CATSRDQSTTPFGTQYF | TGTGCCACCAGCAGAGATCAAAGTACCACTCCTTTTGGGACCCAGTACTTC
few | TRBJ2-7 | 14 | TRBV10-2 | . | CASRRQVTGYEQYF | TGCGCCAGCAGAAGACAGGTCACGGGCTACGAGCAGTACTTC
. | TRBJ2-7 | 15 | TRBV6-2/TRBV6-3 | . | CASSYSGFSYYEQYF | TGTGCCAGCAGTTACTCGGGCTTCAGCTACTACGAGCAGTACTTC
. | TRBJ2-1 | 15 | TRBV7-9 | . | CASSLVGKPYNEQFF | TGTGCCAGCAGCTTAGTGGGGAAACCTTACAATGAGCAGTTCTTC
few | TRBJ2-6 | 20 | TRBV7-2 | TRBD1 | CASSLIPIGQGISGANVLTF | TGTGCCAGCAGCTTAATTCCCATTGGACAGGGAATCTCTGGGGCCAACGTCCTGACTTTC
few | TRBJ2-1 | 14 | TRBV20-1 | . | CSARVISGYNEQFF | TGCAGTGCTAGAGTCATTAGCGGTTACAATGAGCAGTTCTTC
. | TRBJ1-2 | 14 | TRBV9 | . | CASSVENNNYGYTF | TGTGCCAGCAGCGTAGAAAACAATAACTATGGCTACACCTTC
few | TRBJ1-2 | 14 | TRBV5-6 | . | CASSGAALSRSYTF | TGTGCCAGCAGTGGAGCGGCTCTAAGTCGTAGCTACACCTTC
. | TRBJ1-2 | 14 | TRBV29-1 | . | CSVEKRGGYYGYTF | TGCAGCGTTGAAAAGAGAGGGGGGTACTATGGCTACACCTTC
few | TRBJ2-7 | 16 | TRBV5-1 | . | CASSLGPNQGSYEQYF | TGCGCCAGCAGCTTGGGGCCAAATCAGGGGTCCTACGAGCAGTACTTC
many | TRBJ2-7 | 14 | TRBV29-1 | TRBD2 | CSVGGSGGNYEQYF | TGCAGCGTTGGTGGTAGCGGGGGGAACTACGAGCAGTACTTC
. | TRBJ2-7 | 13 | TRBV10-3 | . | CAISVEMDYEQYF | TGTGCCATCAGTGTCGAGATGGACTACGAGCAGTACTTC
. | TRBJ2-7 | 16 | TRBV10-1 | . | CASSESWEGSSYEQYF | TGCGCCAGCAGTGAGTCGTGGGAAGGGAGCTCCTACGAGCAGTACTTC
. | TRBJ2-7 | 14 | TRBV12-3/TRBV12-4 | . | CASSPPGRRNEQYF | TGTGCCAGCAGTCCACCGGGACGACGGAATGAGCAGTACTTC
. | TRBJ1-5 | 13 | TRBV7-9 | . | CVSSPGDNQPQHF | TGTGTCAGCAGCCCAGGAGACAATCAGCCCCAGCATTTT
few | TRBJ2-3 | 20 | TRBV3-1 | TRBD2 | CASSQGGLAGDVPSTDTQYF | TGTGCCAGCAGCCAGGGGGGACTAGCGGGGGACGTCCCTAGCACAGATACGCAGTATTTT
once | TRBJ2-5 | 14 | TRBV7-2 | TRBD2 | CANIAGETQETQYF | TGTGCCAACATCGCGGGGGAGACCCAAGAGACCCAGTACTTC
. | TRBJ2-7 | 13 | TRBV13 | TRBD1 | CASSGGQAYEQYF | TGTGCCAGCAGCGGGGGACAGGCCTACGAGCAGTACTTC
. | TRBJ2-6 | 19 | TRBV6-1 | TRBD2 | CASSEFPSGGATGANVLTF | TGTGCCAGCAGTGAATTCCCTAGCGGGGGGGCTACGGGGGCCAACGTCCTGACTTTC
many | TRBJ1-2 | 12 | TRBV20-1 | . | CSARGGNYGYTF | TGCAGTGCTAGGGGGGGAAACTATGGCTACACCTTC
few | TRBJ2-3 | 17 | TRBV5-6 | TRBD2 | CASSPLEMRGATDTQYF | TGTGCCAGCAGTCCCCTCGAAATGCGGGGGGCCACAGATACGCAGTATTTT
. | TRBJ2-7 | 14 | TRBV3-1 | . | CASSRQVDSYEQYF | TGTGCCAGCAGCCGACAGGTAGACTCCTACGAGCAGTACTTC
once | TRBJ2-3 | 18 | TRBV24-1 | TRBD2 | CATSDLRGTSGRSDTQYF | TGTGCCACCAGTGATTTGCGGGGGACTAGCGGTAGGTCAGATACGCAGTATTTT
. | TRBJ1-2 | 13 | TRBV4-3 | TRBD1 | CASSHADRDGYTF | TGCGCCAGCAGCCACGCGGACAGGGACGGCTACACCTTC
. | TRBJ1-6 | 17 | TRBV9 | . | CASSVGPRSSYNSPLHF | TGTGCCAGCAGCGTAGGACCGCGTAGCTCCTATAATTCACCCCTCCACTTT
few | TRBJ1-1 | 12 | TRBV6-2/TRBV6-3 | . | CASGDPNTEAFF | TGTGCCAGCGGGGACCCTAACACTGAAGCTTTCTTT
. | TRBJ2-5 | 15 | TRBV28 | . | CASRDPTPRQETQYF | TGTGCCAGCAGGGACCCAACCCCGAGGCAAGAGACCCAGTACTTC
. | TRBJ2-1 | 15 | TRBV28 | . | CASSLTGEAYNEQFF | TGTGCCAGCAGTTTAACAGGGGAGGCCTACAATGAGCAGTTCTTC